This passage covers 9 T cell receptor beta chains from one sample sequenced in a study of identical twins' blood T cells. TCRdb recomputed calls from the 5' RACE reads with MiXCR, one row per CDR3 protein. The sample contains 350,000 to 400,000 distinct CDR3 sequences, roughly 27% of which appear only once. The sequenced sample was PBMCs. These receptors all stem from a woman between 18 and 49 years old in good health.

This clonotype was seen more than once but under ten times. V and J are TRBV12-3 or TRBV12-4 and TRBJ1-1, with D unclear. The CDR3 sequence is 13 residues long. V was pared by 3 bases and J by 0 bases, with 5 bases between. The CDR3 DNA is TGTGCCAGCAGTTTCAGGATGAACACTGAAGCTTTCTTT. It encodes CASSFRMNTEAFF.

The CDR3: CASSDSATDTQYF. The CDR3 bases are TGTGCCAGCAGTGACTCGGCTACGGATACGCAGTATTTT. This chain uses TRBV6-4 with TRBJ2-3; D is undetermined. V lost 0 bases to trimming and J lost 6 bases, with 7 bases between them. The CDR3 covers 13 residues. Looked up from germline, CDR1 is MRHNA and CDR2 is SNTAGT.

This clonotype has a count of ten or more. V gene TRBV7-9 combines with J gene TRBJ1-1; D remains ambiguous. The V gene lost 4 bases and the J gene lost 6 bases, with 18 bases spanning the gap. Germline V gene data show CDR1 as SEHNR and CDR2 as FQNEAQ (reference sequence). CDR3 length: 15 amino acids. This CDR3 is CASSSIDTPEAEAFF. The DNA of the CDR3 is TGTGCCAGCAGCTCCATTGACACCCCAGAGGCTGAAGCTTTCTTT. The full variable domain, with the rest looked up from reference TRBV7-9 and TRBJ1-1, is DTGVSQNPRHKITKRGQNVTFRCDPISEHNRLYWYRQTLGQGPEFLTYFQNEAQLEKSRLLSDRFSAERPKGSFSTLEIQRTEQGDSAMYLCASSSIDTPEAEAFFGQGTRLTVV.

This clonotype was observed many times. DNA of the CDR3: TGTGCCAGTAAATCCTACAATGAGCAGTTCTTC. Its protein product is CASKSYNEQFF. The gene calls are TRBV28 and TRBJ2-1; D is undetermined. Germline lookup yields CDR1 MDHEN and CDR2 SYDVKM. CDR3 length: 11 residues. The ends were cut back, 9 bases at V and 1 base at J, with 4 bases in the middle.

This clonotype has just one count. Given the absence of the conserved phenylalanine or tryptophan at the CDR3 end, a read error is likely. CDR3 nucleotides: TGTGCCAGCAGTGAAAGCGGTGGGGACACTGAAGCTTTCCTT. It is translated as CASSESGGDTEAFL. J is TRBJ1-1 and V is TRBV6-1; D is unresolved. This CDR3 is 14 amino acids long. V was cut by 2 bases and J by 3 bases, with 10 bases left in between. Per the germline V gene, CDR1 is MNHNS and CDR2 is SASEGT.

The chain links TRBV7-9 to TRBJ1-5, with unresolved D. Germline V CDR1 and CDR2: SEHNR, FQNEAQ (reference sequence). This CDR3 is 12 amino acids long. The V gene lost 1 base and the J gene lost 9 bases, with 7 bases spanning the gap. The CDR3 DNA reads TGTGCCAGCAGCTTAGGAGAAGGGCCCCAGCATTTT. This translates into CASSLGEGPQHF.

This clonotype was found a few times. This chain uses TRBV12-3 or TRBV12-4 with TRBJ1-2; D is ambiguous. This CDR3 is built from 13 residues. Trimming removed 10 bases at V and 4 bases at J, with 16 bases between. CDR3 amino acids: CATSLRDSYGYTF. The CDR3 nucleotides read TGTGCCACTTCCTTGAGGGATAGCTATGGCTACACCTTC.

This clonotype was found a few times. The V call is TRBV11-3, the J call TRBJ1-2; D not certain. V lost 5 bases to trimming and J lost 12 bases, with 22 bases between them. Germline V gene sequence: CDR1 SGHNT, CDR2 YENEEA. The CDR3 spans 14 residues. The CDR3 nucleotides are TGTGCCAGCAGCCTCTTTTCAGATTCCGGAGGAAACACCTTC. It specifies CASSLFSDSGGNTF.

This clonotype was counted between two and nine times. V gene TRBV12-3 or TRBV12-4 combines with J gene TRBJ1-5; D gene ambiguous. The CDR3 spans 13 residues. V gave up 6 bases and J gave up 4 bases, with 10 bases separating them. The CDR3: CASSSHRNQPQHF. The CDR3 coding sequence is TGTGCCAGCAGCTCCCATCGAAATCAGCCCCAGCATTTT.